The 17 T cell receptor beta chains below all came from one sample that was sequenced in a study of shared clonotypes between healthy human individuals. Profiling relied on immunoSEQ multiplex PCR, and the TCRdb table lists in-frame clones only, not all of them. The table lists around 2,000,000 clones, around 93% of them singletons. Naive CD8 cells, CD45RO-negative and positively selected for CCR7, excluded terminally differentiated effector memory CD45RA+ cells. Sequencing was performed on naive CD8+ T cells from PBMCs. The origin of the receptors is a man aged 18 to 29 in good health. Some clones in this sample may be carry-over from other donors' samples.

The chain uses TRBV4-3 and TRBJ2-6, with TRBD2 as a possible D gene (5 bases). The CDR3 totals 20 residues. The V gene lost 0 bases and the J gene lost 0 bases, with 18 bases spanning the gap. CDR1 and CDR2 (germline): LGHNA, YSLEER. In DNA, the CDR3 is TGCGCCAGCAGCCAAGATCCGATCGAGGGCTCGGACTCTGGGGCCAACGTCCTGACTTTC. This translates into CASSQDPIEGSDSGANVLTF.

The rearrangement links TRBV11-2 to TRBJ2-1, with 13 bases that match TRBD2. Germline V gives CDR1 SGHAT, CDR2 FQNNGV. This CDR3 spans 16 amino acids. Unmatched junction bases numbered 4, after V lost 5 bases and J lost 3 bases. CDR3 sequence reads: CASSLRTSGSYNEQFF. The DNA of the CDR3 is TGTGCCAGCAGCCTCCGGACTAGCGGGAGCTACAATGAGCAGTTCTTC.

The CDR3 sequence is CASSIWGKDTQYF. In DNA form, the CDR3 reads TGTGCCAGCAGTATATGGGGCAAGGATACGCAGTATTTT. The J gene is TRBJ2-3, the V gene TRBV27; a possible D gene is TRBD1 (5 bases). There are 13 residues in the CDR3. Germline values: CDR1 MNHEY, CDR2 SMNVEV (reference sequence). Trimming shortened V by 5 bases and J by 6 bases, and 12 bases separated the two germline ends.

The CDR3 DNA follows: TGCGCCAGCAGGCCCTCAGGGAGCGATACGCAGTATTTT. It yields the protein CASRPSGSDTQYF. The chain couples TRBV10-1 to TRBJ2-3; D may match TRBD1 or TRBD2 (5 bases each). V lost 6 bases and J lost 6, with 13 bases in between. CDR1 is WNHNN, CDR2 SYGVQD, per germline (reference sequence). The length of the CDR3 is 13 residues.

The sample holds a few counts of this clone. The rearrangement joins TRBV25-1 to TRBJ1-5; no firm D call. The CDR3 runs to 13 residues. CDR1 is MGHDK and CDR2 is SYGVNS in the germline V gene. With 0 bases removed from V and 8 bases from J, the gap between germline ends came to 8 bases. The CDR3 is CASSEYPWEPQHF. CDR3 in DNA: TGTGCCAGCAGTGAATACCCCTGGGAGCCCCAGCATTTT.

V gene TRBV7-9 combines with J gene TRBJ2-7, with TRBD2 identical over 7 bases. CDR1 and CDR2 (germline): SEHNR, FQNEAQ (reference sequence). V was pared by 8 bases and J by 1 base, with 11 bases of the junction left unmatched. The CDR3 contains 15 residues. The CDR3, as DNA: TGTGCCAGCGGGGAGAGCGGGGCCCGATCCTACGAGCAGTACTTC. This codes for CASGESGARSYEQYF.

The chain is built from TRBV27 and TRBJ2-2, with a possible D match to TRBD2 (5 bases). This CDR3 spans 13 amino acids. Per germline, CDR1 MNHEY and CDR2 SMNVEV (reference sequence). V dropped 2 bases and J dropped 7 bases, with 8 bases sitting between them. DNA for the CDR3: TGTGCCAGCAGTTTAATCGGGGTCGGGGAGCTGTTTTTT. Amino acids: CASSLIGVGELFF.

The chain joins TRBV6-5 to TRBJ2-1, with D maybe TRBD2 (5 bases). V was trimmed by 4 bases and J by 9 bases, leaving 7 bases between them. CDR3 length equals 11 residues. CDR1 and CDR2 (germline): MNHEY, SVGAGI. CDR3 sequence reads: CASSLGSEQFF. In nucleotides, the CDR3 is TGTGCCAGCAGTTTGGGGAGTGAGCAGTTCTTC.

The chain combines TRBV11-2 with TRBJ2-1; 9 bases align to TRBD2. Germline lookup yields CDR1 SGHAT and CDR2 FQNNGV. The CDR3 sequence is 15 residues long. V lost 4 bases, J lost 2 bases, and 3 bases stayed unmatched. CDR3: CASSSREGTYNEQFF. The CDR3 DNA follows: TGTGCCAGCAGCTCGCGGGAGGGAACCTACAATGAGCAGTTCTTC.

The V gene is TRBV19, the J gene TRBJ2-4, with D tentatively TRBD2 (6 bases). Deletions cut 0 bases from V and 0 bases from J, with 12 bases between. Germline V gene sequence: CDR1 LNHDA, CDR2 SQIVND (reference sequence). The CDR3 is made up of 17 amino acids. This CDR3 reads CASSIDLEGLAKNIQYF. Written as DNA, the CDR3 is TGTGCCAGTAGTATAGATCTGGAGGGTCTAGCCAAAAACATTCAGTACTTC.

The chain recombines TRBV11-2 with TRBJ1-2; 7 bases agree with TRBD1. CDR3 length: 17 residues. From germline, CDR1 is SGHAT and CDR2 FQNNGV. Losses at the gene ends were 5 bases for V and 1 base for J; bases not matched to a gene: 13. The CDR3 coding sequence is TGTGCCAGCAGCCTTAATCCCGGGACAGCTTTTAACTATGGCTACACCTTC. Protein sequence: CASSLNPGTAFNYGYTF.

This clone was seen once. V gene TRBV2 combines with J gene TRBJ2-5; maybe TRBD1 (5 bases). The CDR3 runs 13 residues. The germline V and J ends were trimmed by 6 bases and 4 bases, with 12 bases remaining between them. CDR1 is SNHLY, CDR2 FYNNEI, per germline. The CDR3 sequence: CASRGAGRETQYF. The CDR3 region has the DNA TGTGCCAGCAGGGGTGCAGGGCGAGAGACCCAGTACTTC.

This clone is a singleton in its sample. Different DNA sequences within this sample yield the same CDR3. The gene calls are TRBV5-6 and TRBJ2-7; no clear D gene. V lost 0 bases and J lost 1, with 5 bases in between. This CDR3 is 13 amino acids long. CDR1 and CDR2 from the germline V gene are SGHDT and YYEEEE. CDR3 in amino acids: CASSLEGSYEQYF. The CDR3 DNA reads TGTGCCAGCAGCTTGGAAGGGTCCTACGAGCAGTACTTC.

This rearrangement joins TRBV19 to TRBJ2-2; possible D gene TRBD2, 5 bases. V was clipped by 5 bases and J by 4 bases, with 17 bases between them. CDR1 is LNHDA and CDR2 is SQIVND in the germline V gene (reference sequence). This CDR3 spans 16 amino acids. CDR3 sequence (DNA): TGTGCCAGTAGTGGAGGTCCCATTGACGGCACCGGGGAGCTGTTTTTT. Translated: CASSGGPIDGTGELFF.

V is TRBV5-1 and J is TRBJ2-2; the D gene could be TRBD1 or TRBD2 (6 bases each). The CDR3 loop spans 17 amino acids. The germline V and J ends were trimmed by 3 bases and 0 bases, with 15 bases remaining between them. CDR1 is SGHRS, CDR2 YFSETQ, per germline. The CDR3 DNA reads TGCGCCAGCAGCTCTACAGGGACGGGAGCGAACACCGGGGAGCTGTTTTTT. It codes for CASSSTGTGANTGELFF. Variable domain in full (rest from reference TRBV5-1 and TRBJ2-2): KAGVTQTPRYLIKTRGQQVTLSCSPISGHRSVSWYQQTPGQGLQFLFEYFSETQRNKGNFPGRFSGRQFSNSRSEMNVSTLELGDSALYLCASSSTGTGANTGELFFGEGSRLTVL.

The J gene is TRBJ2-7, the V gene TRBV21-1. TRBV21-1 is described as a pseudogene. The CDR3 covers 17 residues. In nucleotides, the CDR3 is TGTGCCAGCAGCCCAAAGGGGAGACGGGGTCTAACCTACGAGCAGTACTTC. Translating it yields CASSPKGRRGLTYEQYF.

The V gene is TRBV19, the J gene TRBJ1-2, with 7 bases aligning to TRBD1. The CDR3 length is 14 residues. CDR1 and CDR2 (germline): LNHDA, SQIVND (reference sequence). V lost 6 bases to trimming and J lost 7 bases; unmatched junction nucleotides: 11. CDR3 residues: CASRGQPRDSGYTF. The DNA of the CDR3 is TGTGCCAGTAGGGGACAGCCTCGAGATTCTGGCTACACCTTC.